These 9 T cell receptor beta chains originate from one sample sequenced in a study of OX40 agonist ivuxolimab in advanced cancers. Assay: immunoSEQ multiplex PCR; the TCRdb copy retains only in-frame clones and omits some. The data show about 50,000 clones, with approximately 90% seen just once and about 10% held by the top ten. The sequenced sample was CD4+ or CD8+ T cells sorted from blood, obtained in a trial of the OX40 agonist ivuxolimab. The source of these receptors is an adult with an advanced solid tumor such as melanoma, head and neck, liver or kidney cancer.

The J gene is TRBJ1-6, the V gene TRBV28, with TRBD1 matching 9 bases. J was trimmed by 7 bases and V by 4 bases; bases with no gene match: 5. The germline V gene has CDR1 MDHEN and CDR2 SYDVKM. CDR3 length: 15 amino acids. This CDR3 reads CASSSDRGVNSPLHF. As DNA, the CDR3 is TGTGCCAGCAGTTCGGACAGGGGCGTGAATTCACCCCTCCACTTT. Full variable domain (rest looked up from reference TRBV28 and TRBJ1-6): DVKVTQSSRYLVKRTGEKVFLECVQDMDHENMFWYRQDPGLGLRLIYFSYDVKMKEKGDIPEGYSVSREKKERFSLILESASTNQTSMYLCASSSDRGVNSPLHFGNGTRLTVT.

The rearrangement uses TRBV7-9 and TRBJ2-2; 8 bases match TRBD1. Germline V gene sequence: CDR1 SEHNR, CDR2 FQNEAQ (reference sequence). The J segment lost 0 bases and the V segment lost 2 bases, leaving 5 bases of the junction unmatched. CDR3 length equals 17 residues. The CDR3 nucleotides are TGTGCCAGCAGCTTACCATCGGGACAGGCGAACACCGGGGAGCTGTTTTTT. Its protein product is CASSLPSGQANTGELFF. Full variable domain (remainder filled in from reference TRBV7-9 and TRBJ2-2): DTGVSQNPRHKITKRGQNVTFRCDPISEHNRLYWYRQTLGQGPEFLTYFQNEAQLEKSRLLSDRFSAERPKGSFSTLEIQRTEQGDSAMYLCASSLPSGQANTGELFFGEGSRLTVL.

V gene TRBV28 combines with J gene TRBJ1-5, with D possibly being TRBD1 (5 bases). The germline CDR1 and CDR2 sequences are MDHEN and SYDVKM. The CDR3 loop spans 13 amino acids. The ends were cut back, 3 bases at V and 8 bases at J, with 11 bases in the middle. CDR3 amino acids: CASSFARAEPQHF. The CDR3, as DNA: TGTGCCAGCAGTTTTGCCAGGGCTGAGCCCCAGCATTTT. Full variable domain (outside the CDR3, taken from reference TRBV28 and TRBJ1-5): DVKVTQSSRYLVKRTGEKVFLECVQDMDHENMFWYRQDPGLGLRLIYFSYDVKMKEKGDIPEGYSVSREKKERFSLILESASTNQTSMYLCASSFARAEPQHFGDGTRLSIL.

CDR3 sequence reads: CASSQEGTGVHTYNEQFF. In DNA, the CDR3 is TGCGCCAGCAGCCAAGAGGGGACAGGGGTCCATACCTACAATGAGCAGTTCTTC. V and J are TRBV4-3 and TRBJ2-1; TRBD1 matches 10 bases. The germline gives CDR1 LGHNA, CDR2 YSLEER. This CDR3 spans 18 amino acids. J gave up 2 bases and V 0 bases, and 7 bases lay outside the gene matches.

This chain joins TRBV7-2 and TRBJ2-5, with D hard to call. The V gene lost 6 bases and the J gene lost 2 bases, with 10 bases spanning the gap. Germline CDR1 SGHTA, CDR2 FQGNSA. The CDR3 consists of 13 residues. CDR3 amino acids: CASRSRPQETQYF. The DNA for the CDR3 is TGTGCCAGCAGATCCCGCCCACAAGAGACCCAGTACTTC.

The rearrangement uses TRBV6-5 and TRBJ1-5; D unresolved. CDR1 and CDR2 from the germline V gene are MNHEY and SVGAGI. The V end was cut by 7 bases, the J end by 1 base, with 8 bases between. This CDR3 is 13 amino acids long. The DNA of the CDR3 is TGTGCCAGCAATCCACTGAGCAATCAGCCCCAGCATTTT. It codes for CASNPLSNQPQHF.

The chain employs TRBV4-3 and TRBJ1-5; tentatively, D is TRBD1 (5 bases). Germline V CDR1 and CDR2: LGHNA, YSLEER. V shed 4 bases and J shed 3 bases, with 10 bases lying between them. The CDR3 consists of 14 residues. CDR3 protein: CASSLGVFNQPQHF. CDR3 in DNA: TGCGCCAGCAGCCTAGGGGTCTTCAATCAGCCCCAGCATTTT.

This clone showed up just once. The rearrangement links TRBV7-8 to TRBJ1-1, with D possibly TRBD1 on 6 matching bases. This CDR3 has 15 amino acids. Trimming left V 5 bases short and J 4 bases short, with 17 bases between. CDR1 is SGHVS, CDR2 FQNEAQ, per germline. The CDR3 DNA reads TGTGCCAGCAGCCCGACGGCGGGGGGCGGCACTGAAGCTTTCTTT. Its protein product is CASSPTAGGGTEAFF.

This chain uses TRBV13 with TRBJ2-1, with D uncertain. Per germline, CDR1 PRHDT and CDR2 FYEKMQ (reference sequence). The V and J ends lost 5 bases and 3 bases respectively, with 11 bases between them. The CDR3 totals 14 residues. CDR3 sequence: CASSEKIRYNEQFF. CDR3 nucleotide sequence: TGTGCCAGCAGCGAAAAAATCCGCTACAATGAGCAGTTCTTC.